A single sample gave rise to the 32 T cell receptor beta chains below, sequenced in a study of early T cells in non-severe SARS-CoV-2 infection. Each CDR3 protein gets one entry after TCRdb re-called the 5' RACE reads with MiXCR. The data show about 77,000 distinct CDR3 sequences, with around 16% seen just once and about 3% held by the top ten. Sequencing was performed on whole blood. These receptors all stem from an adult who was a healthcare worker with PCR-confirmed SARS-CoV-2 infection or an uninfected control (not recorded which).

The chain has TRBV5-1 and TRBJ1-2, with 7 bases that match TRBD1. Germline V gives CDR1 SGHRS, CDR2 YFSETQ. The junction had 3 bases not matched to a gene; V was cut back by 4 bases and J by 3 bases. CDR3 length: 13 amino acids. This CDR3 is CASSQGTDYGYTF. In nucleotides, the CDR3 is TGCGCCAGCAGCCAAGGGACAGACTATGGCTACACCTTC.

The rearrangement uses TRBV20-1 and TRBJ2-3; D remains ambiguous. The ends were cut back, 5 bases at V and 0 bases at J, with 9 bases in the middle. The CDR3 consists of 13 residues. Looked up from germline, CDR1 is DFQATT and CDR2 is SNEGSKA (reference sequence). CDR3 DNA: TGCAGTGCTCTTATGACTAGCACAGATACGCAGTATTTT. Translation: CSALMTSTDTQYF.

V is TRBV6-1 and J is TRBJ1-5, with D uncertain. CDR3 length equals 11 residues. The germline V gene encodes CDR1 MNHNS and CDR2 SASEGT. The ends were cut back, 8 bases at V and 2 bases at J, with 4 bases in the middle. CDR3 in amino acids: CASQGNQPQHF. In DNA form, the CDR3 reads TGTGCCAGCCAGGGCAATCAGCCCCAGCATTTT.

This clonotype turned up a few times. Relative to the germline gene, one junction end is altered; a read error may explain this. The CDR3, as DNA: TGTGCCAGCAGCCCGAGTTCACTGCCCGAACAGGTCTTC. This codes for CASSPSSLPEQVF. V gene TRBV5-4 combines with J gene TRBJ2-1; possible D gene TRBD1, 5 bases. The CDR3 consists of 13 residues. Germline CDR1 and CDR2: SGHNT and YYREEE (reference sequence).

The chain has TRBV11-2 and TRBJ2-3; D possibly uses TRBD1 or TRBD2 (5 bases each). CDR3 length: 16 amino acids. The germline V gene encodes CDR1 SGHAT and CDR2 FQNNGV. V dropped 4 bases and J dropped 2 bases, with 16 bases sitting between them. CDR3: CASSYTGRPATDTQYF. For the CDR3, the DNA is TGTGCCAGCAGCTATACGGGGCGCCCAGCCACAGATACGCAGTATTTT.

This clonotype was detected ten times or more. This chain joins TRBV7-9 and TRBJ1-2; the D is unclear. The germline V gene has CDR1 SEHNR and CDR2 FQNEAQ (reference sequence). The V end lost 6 bases, the J end lost 6 bases, and 14 bases lay between the germline ends. The CDR3 contains 13 residues. DNA for the CDR3: TGTGCCAGCAGTCCCGGGAGGACCCATGGCTACACCTTC. Protein: CASSPGRTHGYTF.

This chain links TRBV11-2 with TRBJ2-3; 9 bases are a match to TRBD2. After removal of 6 bases from V and 7 bases from J, the junction contained 8 bases not matched to a gene. The germline V gene has CDR1 SGHAT and CDR2 FQNNGV. The CDR3 length is 14 residues. The CDR3 is CASSSGSGMNTQYF. For the CDR3, the DNA is TGTGCCAGCAGTAGCGGGAGTGGAATGAATACGCAGTATTTT.

This clonotype has at least ten counts. The V call is TRBV10-3, the J call TRBJ1-5; 8 bases map to TRBD1. Germline loops: CDR1 ENHRY, CDR2 SYGVKD. The CDR3 spans 13 residues. V lost 11 bases to trimming and J lost 0 bases; unmatched junction nucleotides: 3. The CDR3 loop reads CAAGQGSNQPQHF. In DNA, the CDR3 is TGTGCCGCCGGACAGGGTAGCAATCAGCCCCAGCATTTT.

This clonotype was found many times. This chain uses TRBV7-2 with TRBJ2-1; weak D call: TRBD2 (5 bases). The ends were cut back, 3 bases at V and 6 bases at J, with 27 bases in the middle. This CDR3 spans 19 amino acids. The germline V gene has CDR1 SGHTA and CDR2 FQGNSA. The CDR3 nucleotides read TGTGCCAGCAGCTTCCTTGCGCGGACTGTAGTCCAATCCGGCAATGAGCAGTTCTTC. Translating it yields CASSFLARTVVQSGNEQFF.

This clonotype was counted between two and nine times. V usage is TRBV11-2 and J usage is TRBJ2-7; D perhaps matches TRBD2 (5 bases). The length of the CDR3 is 12 residues. V lost 8 bases to trimming and J lost 1 base, with 9 bases between them. Per germline, CDR1 SGHAT and CDR2 FQNNGV. The CDR3 DNA is TGTGCCAGCGGAACTAGTTCCTACGAGCAGTACTTC. Amino acid sequence: CASGTSSYEQYF. Based on the CDR3 plus reference TRBV11-2 and TRBJ2-7, the full variable domain is EAGVAQSPRYKIIEKRQSVAFWCNPISGHATLYWYQQILGQGPKLLIQFQNNGVVDDSQLPKDRFSAERLKGVDSTLKIQPAKLEDSAVYLCASGTSSYEQYFGPGTRLTVT.

This clonotype was observed a handful of times. V and J are TRBV14 and TRBJ1-2; the match to TRBD1 covers 7 bases. This CDR3 is built from 14 residues. With 0 bases clipped from V and 4 bases from J, the junction kept 2 bases outside the gene matches. Germline V gene lookup returns CDR1 SGHDN and CDR2 FVKESK. DNA for the CDR3: TGTGCCAGCAGCCAAGATAGGGGGCCCTATGGCTACACCTTC. Amino acid sequence: CASSQDRGPYGYTF.

A few counts support this clonotype. The V and J genes are TRBV10-1 and TRBJ2-3, with D maybe TRBD1 (5 bases). CDR3 size: 16 residues. Germline V CDR1 and CDR2: WNHNN, SYGVQD (reference sequence). Trimming left V 5 bases short and J 0 bases short, with 15 bases between. The CDR3 loop is CASSRAGILSTDTQYF. For the CDR3, the DNA is TGCGCCAGCAGTCGGGCAGGGATATTGAGCACAGATACGCAGTATTTT.

This clonotype has at least ten counts. The V gene is TRBV13, the J gene TRBJ2-1, with no clear D. Germline CDR1 PRHDT, CDR2 FYEKMQ (reference sequence). V lost 3 bases, J lost 8 bases, and 29 bases lay in between. The CDR3 is 19 amino acids. CDR3 nucleotides: TGTGCCAGCAGCTTGGTGCCACTGGGTGGCAGGTCTTCCCCGCATGAGCAGTTCTTC. Its protein is CASSLVPLGGRSSPHEQFF. Variable domain in full (rest from reference TRBV13 and TRBJ2-1): AAGVIQSPRHLIKEKRETATLKCYPIPRHDTVYWYQQGPGQDPQFLISFYEKMQSDKGSIPDRFSAQQFSDYHSELNMSSLELGDSALYFCASSLVPLGGRSSPHEQFFGPGTRLTVL.

This clonotype has just a few counts. The V and J genes are TRBV29-1 and TRBJ1-2; TRBD1 aligns across 9 bases. CDR1 is SQVTM and CDR2 is ANQGSEA in the germline V gene. There are 11 residues in the CDR3. V trimming: 8 bases; J trimming: 8 bases; junction bases outside the gene matches: 6. The CDR3 DNA sequence: TGCAGCACCTGGACAGGGGAAGGCTACACCTTC. Amino acid sequence: CSTWTGEGYTF.

This clonotype was counted at least ten times. The rearrangement uses TRBV27 and TRBJ2-7; 9 nucleotides line up with TRBD1. This CDR3 comprises 14 residues. V lost 10 bases, J lost 2 bases, and 9 bases stayed unmatched. Germline CDR1 is MNHEY and CDR2 is SMNVEV (reference sequence). The CDR3 here is CATGRDRETYEQYF. As DNA, the CDR3 is TGTGCCACTGGGCGGGACAGGGAAACCTACGAGCAGTACTTC.

This clonotype showed up just a few times. The chain has TRBV28 and TRBJ2-5; TRBD2 agrees at 7 bases. Germline V gene lookup returns CDR1 MDHEN and CDR2 SYDVKM. This CDR3 is 18 amino acids long. The V segment lost 5 bases and the J segment 3 bases; nucleotides outside the gene matches: 18. The CDR3: CASSMSSGLGSLEETQYF. In nucleotides, the CDR3 is TGTGCCAGCAGTATGTCTAGCGGCCTCGGCTCTTTGGAAGAGACCCAGTACTTC.

V usage is TRBV20-1 and J usage is TRBJ2-1, with D unresolved. Trimming removed 6 bases at V and 8 bases at J, with 20 bases between. The CDR3 has 14 residues. Germline CDR1 is DFQATT and CDR2 is SNEGSKA (reference sequence). CDR3 coding DNA: TGCAGTGCCTTAACCCAGGTCCTCGCGGATGAGCAGTTCTTC. Its protein product is CSALTQVLADEQFF.

The CDR3 DNA reads as TGCAGCGTTGACCACTCAAACTATGGCTACACCTTC. Residues: CSVDHSNYGYTF. V and J are TRBV29-1 and TRBJ1-2; D uncertain. The germline V and J ends were trimmed by 3 bases and 2 bases, with 7 bases remaining between them. CDR3 size: 12 residues. The germline V gene encodes CDR1 SQVTM and CDR2 ANQGSEA.

This clonotype was detected many times. The chain joins TRBV5-6 to TRBJ2-3, with unresolved D. Germline V gene data show CDR1 as SGHDT and CDR2 as YYEEEE. The CDR3 length is 12 residues. Trimming removed 0 bases at V and 7 bases at J, with 6 bases between. CDR3 region: CASSLAAYTQYF. The CDR3 DNA is TGTGCCAGCAGCTTGGCTGCTTATACGCAGTATTTT.

In this sample, this clonotype turned up a few times. The rearrangement joins TRBV11-2 to TRBJ2-2; 12 nucleotides match TRBD2. V trimming: 4 bases; J trimming: 5 bases; junction bases outside the gene matches: 2. The germline gives CDR1 SGHAT, CDR2 FQNNGV. This CDR3 spans 15 amino acids. The CDR3 region is CASSSTSGRTGELFF. The CDR3 nucleotides read TGTGCCAGCAGCTCGACTAGCGGGAGAACCGGGGAGCTGTTTTTT. The entire variable domain, with the rest obtained from reference TRBV11-2 and TRBJ2-2, is as follows: EAGVAQSPRYKIIEKRQSVAFWCNPISGHATLYWYQQILGQGPKLLIQFQNNGVVDDSQLPKDRFSAERLKGVDSTLKIQPAKLEDSAVYLCASSSTSGRTGELFFGEGSRLTVL.

This CDR3 is CASLGPAGNQPQHF. The CDR3 region has the DNA TGTGCCAGTCTTGGGCCGGCGGGCAATCAGCCCCAGCATTTT. This chain joins TRBV6-6 and TRBJ1-5; unclear D gene. V was shortened by 9 bases and J by 2 bases, with 14 bases between the two germline ends. Per germline, CDR1 MNHNY and CDR2 SVGAGI (reference sequence). The CDR3 covers 14 residues.

In nucleotides, the CDR3 is TGCGCCAGCAGAAACGGCGGGTTCTCTGGAAACACCATATATTTT. It encodes CASRNGGFSGNTIYF. The chain has TRBV5-1 and TRBJ1-3; no clear D. In germline, CDR1 is SGHRS, CDR2 YFSETQ. CDR3 size: 15 residues. Deletions cut 5 bases from V and 0 bases from J, with 12 bases between.

This clonotype was counted only a few times. The chain joins TRBV25-1 to TRBJ1-1; TRBD1 is a possible D gene (6 bases). CDR3 length: 13 amino acids. The ends were cut back, 6 bases at V and 7 bases at J, with 15 bases in the middle. Germline values: CDR1 MGHDK, CDR2 SYGVNS. CDR3: CASRLGQGHEAFF. The DNA of the CDR3 is TGTGCCAGCAGACTTGGTCAGGGACATGAAGCTTTCTTT.

A word on this clonotype: An end of the junction does not agree with germline; a read error may underlie this. The rearrangement uses TRBV19 and TRBJ2-5, with D unclear. CDR1 LNHDA and CDR2 SQIVND come from the germline V gene (reference sequence). The CDR3 extends over 14 amino acids. The CDR3 coding sequence is TGTGCCAGTAACGGGCAGGCTTTCCAAGGGACCCAGTACTTC. The encoded protein is CASNGQAFQGTQYF.

This clonotype occurred a few times. The chain joins TRBV7-9 to TRBJ2-3, with a weak D call TRBD1 (6 bases). Trimming removed 11 bases from V and 5 bases from J, with 14 bases in between. This CDR3 region has 12 residues. Germline V gives CDR1 SEHNR, CDR2 FQNEAQ (reference sequence). The CDR3 reads CAYGGVEDTQYF. CDR3 in DNA: TGTGCCTATGGGGGCGTTGAAGATACGCAGTATTTT.

The rearrangement uses TRBV11-2 and TRBJ2-5; tentatively, D is TRBD2 (6 bases). Germline V CDR1 and CDR2: SGHAT, FQNNGV. The CDR3 sequence is 13 residues long. Trimming cost V 3 bases and J 6 bases, with 11 bases left between them. The CDR3 here is CASSFMGGQTQYF. The CDR3 bases are TGTGCCAGCAGCTTTATGGGGGGTCAGACCCAGTACTTC.

Worth noting for this clonotype: The germline gene is not matched at one end of the junction; a read error may be the cause. The chain uses TRBV29-1 and TRBJ1-3; D unresolved. Germline CDR1 and CDR2: SQVTM and ANQGSEA. This CDR3 has 13 amino acids. The CDR3 loop reads CSVEVYSPGCWDF. For the CDR3, the DNA is TGCAGCGTTGAAGTATACTCTCCGGGGTGCTGGGATTTT. Filled out from reference TRBV29-1 and TRBJ1-3, the complete variable domain reads SAVISQKPSRDICQRGTSLTIQCQVDSQVTMMFWYRQQPGQSLTLIATANQGSEATYESGFVIDKFPISRPNLTFSTLTVSNMSPEDSSIYLCSVEVYSPGCWDFGEGSWLTVV.

This clonotype was observed a few times. V is TRBV7-2 and J is TRBJ2-5, with unresolved D. The germline V and J ends were trimmed by 1 base and 2 bases, with 5 bases remaining between them. This CDR3 has 13 amino acids. Germline CDR1 SGHTA, CDR2 FQGNSA. Written as DNA, the CDR3 is TGTGCCAGCAGCTTAGGTTGGCAAGAGACCCAGTACTTC. It specifies CASSLGWQETQYF.

On this clonotype itself: Given a much more abundant clone one base away, this may be a read error. This chain links TRBV7-3 with TRBJ2-3, with a weak D call TRBD1 (5 bases). Germline V gene data show CDR1 as SGHTA and CDR2 as FQGTGA. The CDR3 totals 15 residues. The V end was cut by 5 bases, the J end by 4 bases, with 16 bases between. The CDR3 sequence is CASSPMTAMADTQYF. The CDR3 region has the DNA TGTGCCAGCAGCCCGATGACAGCCATGGCAGATACGCAGTATTTT.

The V call is TRBV5-5, the J call TRBJ1-1; 7 bases fit TRBD1. J gave up 1 base and V 3 bases, and 6 bases lay outside the gene matches. Germline V CDR1 and CDR2: SGHKS, YYEKEE (reference sequence). The CDR3 consists of 15 residues. In DNA, the CDR3 is TGTGCCAGCAGCTCGTCGGGGACAGCGAACACTGAAGCTTTCTTT. Its translation: CASSSSGTANTEAFF.

This clonotype came up many times. The chain has TRBV29-1 and TRBJ2-3; a weak D match, TRBD1 (5 bases). V shed 5 bases and J shed 0 bases, with 12 bases lying between them. Germline loops: CDR1 SQVTM, CDR2 ANQGSEA. The CDR3 length is 14 residues. This CDR3 is CSVIGGASTDTQYF. For the CDR3, the DNA is TGCAGCGTTATCGGTGGGGCTAGCACAGATACGCAGTATTTT.

This chain links TRBV20-1 with TRBJ1-2; no firm D call. Between the trimmed V and J ends, which lost 4 bases and 4 bases, there was a span of 10 bases. CDR1 is DFQATT and CDR2 is SNEGSKA in the germline V gene (reference sequence). The CDR3 covers 12 residues. The CDR3 DNA follows: TGCAGTGCTATGACTCCAGGCTATGGCTACACCTTC. Translating it yields CSAMTPGYGYTF.